A single sample is the source of the 20 T cell receptor beta chains below, sequenced in a study of blood T cell repertoires in COVID-19. The repertoire was sequenced with immunoSEQ multiplex PCR; TCRdb's copy has only in-frame clones and lacks some. The sample lists 100,000 or so clones, around 73% occurring once. Source material: peripheral blood. The origin of the receptors is a man in his 60s with active or convalescent COVID-19.

The chain employs TRBV18 and TRBJ1-5; 8 positions agree with TRBD1. The CDR3 loop spans 15 amino acids. CDR1 and CDR2 (germline): KGHSH, LQKENI. V gave up 4 bases and J gave up 4 bases; unmatched junction bases: 6. This CDR3 is CASSQDRVGNQPQHF. In DNA form, the CDR3 reads TGTGCCAGCTCACAGGACAGGGTCGGTAATCAGCCCCAGCATTTT.

The chain links TRBV5-6 to TRBJ2-5; D is unresolved. CDR3 length equals 15 residues. The germline CDR1 and CDR2 sequences are SGHDT and YYEEEE. V was cut by 1 base and J by 4 bases, with 14 bases left in between. The CDR3 reads CASSLLPEYGETQYF. CDR3 nucleotide sequence: TGTGCCAGCAGCTTGCTTCCCGAATACGGAGAGACCCAGTACTTC.

The chain recombines TRBV7-8 with TRBJ2-5, with 9 nucleotides matching TRBD2. There are 16 residues in the CDR3. The germline V gene encodes CDR1 SGHVS and CDR2 FQNEAQ. V lost 1 base, J lost 2 bases, and 5 bases stayed unmatched. CDR3 loop: CASSLGASGVQETQYF. Here the CDR3 DNA reads TGTGCCAGCAGCTTAGGGGCTAGCGGGGTTCAAGAGACCCAGTACTTC.

This clone was seen a single time. The V and J genes are TRBV19 and TRBJ1-1; 9 bases match TRBD1. CDR3 length: 11 amino acids. Germline loops: CDR1 LNHDA, CDR2 SQIVND (reference sequence). J lost 12 bases, V lost 5 bases, and 4 bases had no gene match. The CDR3: CASSRQGVTFF. CDR3 coding DNA: TGTGCCAGTAGTCGACAGGGGGTCACTTTCTTT.

The chain carries TRBV6-4 and TRBJ2-3, with no clear D. Per the germline V gene, CDR1 is MRHNA and CDR2 is SNTAGT. V was trimmed by 2 bases and J by 4 bases, leaving 4 bases between them. This CDR3 contains 12 residues. CDR3 nucleotides: TGTGCCAGCAGTGACCTCGCAGATACGCAGTATTTT. Amino acids: CASSDLADTQYF.

The V gene is TRBV9, the J gene TRBJ1-2, with a weak D call TRBD1 (6 bases). This CDR3 has 13 amino acids. The V end lost 0 bases, the J end lost 3 bases, and 6 bases lay between the germline ends. In germline, CDR1 is SGDLS, CDR2 YYNGEE. The CDR3 sequence: CASSVDRDYGYTF. The CDR3 nucleotides are TGTGCCAGCAGCGTAGACAGGGACTATGGCTACACCTTC.

Here the CDR3 reads CASSLSGPGGHEQYF. The CDR3 DNA follows: TGTGCCAGCAGCCTTTCCGGCCCAGGGGGACACGAGCAGTACTTC. The genes are TRBV11-2 and TRBJ2-7, with 7 bases aligning to TRBD1. The length of the CDR3 is 15 residues. Trimming cost V 5 bases and J 5 bases; bases outside gene matches: 12. CDR1 SGHAT and CDR2 FQNNGV come from the germline V gene.

The chain has TRBV7-9 and TRBJ1-2; 8 bases map to TRBD1. CDR3 length: 16 residues. Germline lookup yields CDR1 SEHNR and CDR2 FQNEAQ (reference sequence). The junction had 8 bases not matched to a gene; V was cut back by 1 base and J by 4 bases. The CDR3 region is CASSLGTTGALYGYTF. Here the CDR3 DNA reads TGTGCCAGCAGCTTAGGAACGACAGGGGCGCTCTATGGCTACACCTTC.

This clone showed up just a few times. The CDR3 reads CAGGTGMPGELFF. The CDR3 bases are TGTGCCGGAGGGACAGGGATGCCCGGGGAGCTGTTTTTT. The gene calls are TRBV12-3 or TRBV12-4 and TRBJ2-2; 9 nucleotides match TRBD1. The CDR3 length is 13 residues. The V gene end was trimmed by 11 bases and the J gene end by 6 bases; junction bases not matched to a gene: 7.

The V gene is TRBV9, the J gene TRBJ2-3, with 7 bases that match TRBD2. CDR3 length: 15 residues. Germline values: CDR1 SGDLS, CDR2 YYNGEE. The trim removed 4 bases at V and 3 bases at J, leaving 8 bases unmatched. The CDR3 protein is CASSLTVGGTDTQYF. The CDR3 nucleotides are TGTGCCAGCAGCCTGACCGTGGGAGGGACAGATACGCAGTATTTT. Full variable domain (rest looked up from reference TRBV9 and TRBJ2-3): DSGVTQTPKHLITATGQRVTLRCSPRSGDLSVYWYQQSLDQGLQFLIQYYNGEERAKGNILERFSAQQFPDLHSELNLSSLELGDSALYFCASSLTVGGTDTQYFGPGTRLTVL.

This clone was counted only a few times. The chain couples TRBV2 to TRBJ1-1; maybe TRBD1 (6 bases). Trimming removed 9 bases from V and 5 bases from J, with 13 bases in between. CDR3 length: 12 amino acids. Germline lookup yields CDR1 SNHLY and CDR2 FYNNEI. The CDR3 sequence is CASTTGKTEAFF. As DNA, the CDR3 is TGTGCCAGTACAACAGGGAAAACTGAAGCTTTCTTT.

This clone was found once. The V gene is TRBV18, the J gene TRBJ2-7, with D possibly matching TRBD1 (6 bases). The ends were cut back, 4 bases at V and 1 base at J, with 8 bases in the middle. CDR1 KGHSH and CDR2 LQKENI come from the germline V gene. The CDR3 is 13 residues long. CDR3 sequence reads: CASSLGGSYEQYF. The CDR3 DNA is TGTGCCAGCTCACTAGGGGGTTCCTACGAGCAGTACTTC.

This clone was detected only once. The chain carries TRBV6-2 or TRBV6-3 and TRBJ2-3; 7 bases agree with TRBD2. The junction had 7 bases not matched to a gene; V was cut back by 4 bases and J by 0 bases. The CDR3 runs to 16 residues. Germline CDR1 reads MNHEY; CDR2 reads SVGEGT. The CDR3 sequence is CASSLTSVPSTDTQYF. The CDR3, as DNA: TGTGCCAGCAGTTTAACTAGCGTCCCAAGCACAGATACGCAGTATTTT.

This chain joins TRBV7-2 and TRBJ2-4, with 9 bases aligning to TRBD1. The V and J ends lost 5 bases and 9 bases, in that order; junction bases with no gene match: 11. This CDR3 spans 15 amino acids. Germline V gene data show CDR1 as SGHTA and CDR2 as FQGNSA. The DNA for the CDR3 is TGTGCCAGCAGCCGTGGACAGGGGAAATTTATCATTCAGTACTTC. Translated: CASSRGQGKFIIQYF.

The count of this clone is one. V gene TRBV27 combines with J gene TRBJ2-5, with a possible D match to TRBD2 (5 bases). The CDR3 totals 15 residues. Germline CDR1 and CDR2: MNHEY and SMNVEV (reference sequence). The V and J ends lost 2 bases and 5 bases respectively, with 15 bases between them. Written as DNA, the CDR3 is TGTGCCAGCAGTTTAGAGGGAGACTCTCTCGAGACCCAGTACTTC. Amino acid sequence: CASSLEGDSLETQYF.

In DNA form, the CDR3 reads TGTGCCAGCTCACCGGGGCGAACGGGCGCCCTGGAGCAGTACTTC. This codes for CASSPGRTGALEQYF. The rearrangement uses TRBV18 and TRBJ2-7; D is possibly TRBD1 (5 bases). The CDR3 is 15 amino acids. In germline, CDR1 is KGHSH, CDR2 LQKENI. With 3 bases removed from V and 7 bases from J, the gap between germline ends came to 19 bases.

This chain joins TRBV4-2 and TRBJ2-3; D is perhaps TRBD2 (6 bases). The CDR3 covers 14 residues. From germline, CDR1 is LGHNA and CDR2 YNFKEQ. With 0 bases removed from V and 10 bases from J, the gap between germline ends came to 14 bases. The CDR3 here is CASSQDRRARAQYF. The DNA of the CDR3 is TGTGCCAGCAGCCAAGATCGGAGGGCGCGGGCGCAGTATTTT.

V gene TRBV2 combines with J gene TRBJ1-2; D is possibly TRBD1 (5 bases). Germline V lookup: CDR1 SNHLY, CDR2 FYNNEI. V lost 4 bases to trimming and J lost 4 bases, with 13 bases between them. The CDR3 extends over 14 amino acids. CDR3 loop: CASSARGSSYGYTF. CDR3 bases: TGTGCCAGCAGTGCCCGGGGGAGTAGCTATGGCTACACCTTC.

The chain links TRBV28 to TRBJ1-2; possibly TRBD1 for D (6 bases). The V gene's germline CDR1 is MDHEN and CDR2 SYDVKM. V lost 10 bases, J lost 6 bases, and 18 bases lay in between. The CDR3 sequence is 13 residues long. The CDR3 nucleotides are TGTGCCACCCTGACAACAACAGGGAATGGCTACACCTTC. This translates into CATLTTTGNGYTF.

This clone was detected a few times. The V and J genes are TRBV7-2 and TRBJ2-6, with TRBD1 matching over 7 bases. This CDR3 comprises 18 residues. V lost 5 bases and J lost 0; bases outside the gene matches: 10. CDR1 SGHTA and CDR2 FQGNSA come from the germline V gene. The CDR3 nucleotides are TGTGCCAGCAGCACTCGGTGGACAGGTATCTCTGGGGCCAACGTCCTGACTTTC. Residues: CASSTRWTGISGANVLTF.